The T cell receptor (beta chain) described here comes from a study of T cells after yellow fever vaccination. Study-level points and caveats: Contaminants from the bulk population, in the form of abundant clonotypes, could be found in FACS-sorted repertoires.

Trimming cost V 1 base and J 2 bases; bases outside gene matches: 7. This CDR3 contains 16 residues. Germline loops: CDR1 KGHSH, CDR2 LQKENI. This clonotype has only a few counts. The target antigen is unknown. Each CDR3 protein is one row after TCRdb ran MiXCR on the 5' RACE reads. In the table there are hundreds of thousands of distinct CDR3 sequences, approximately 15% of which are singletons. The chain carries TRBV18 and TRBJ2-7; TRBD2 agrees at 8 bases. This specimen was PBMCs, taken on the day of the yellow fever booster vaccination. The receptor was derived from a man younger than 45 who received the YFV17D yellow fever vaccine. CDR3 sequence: CASSPRGLAGPYEQYF. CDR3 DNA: TGTGCCAGCTCACCACGAGGGCTAGCGGGCCCCTACGAGCAGTACTTC.